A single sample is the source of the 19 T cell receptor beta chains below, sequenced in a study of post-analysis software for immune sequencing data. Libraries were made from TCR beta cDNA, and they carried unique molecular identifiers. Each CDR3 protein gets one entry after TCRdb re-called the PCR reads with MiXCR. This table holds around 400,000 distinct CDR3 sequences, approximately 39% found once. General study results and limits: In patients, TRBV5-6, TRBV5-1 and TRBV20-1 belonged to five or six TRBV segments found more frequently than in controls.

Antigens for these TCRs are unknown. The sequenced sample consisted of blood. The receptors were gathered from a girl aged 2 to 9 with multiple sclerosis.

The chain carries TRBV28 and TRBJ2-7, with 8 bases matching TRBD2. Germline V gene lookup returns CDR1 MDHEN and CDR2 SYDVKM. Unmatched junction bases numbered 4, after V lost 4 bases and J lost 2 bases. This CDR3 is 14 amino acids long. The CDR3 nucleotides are TGTGCCAGCAGTTCAGCGGGAGTCACCTACGAGCAGTACTTC. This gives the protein CASSSAGVTYEQYF. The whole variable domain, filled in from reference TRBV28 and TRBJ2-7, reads DVKVTQSSRYLVKRTGEKVFLECVQDMDHENMFWYRQDPGLGLRLIYFSYDVKMKEKGDIPEGYSVSREKKERFSLILESASTNQTSMYLCASSSAGVTYEQYFGPGTRLTVT.

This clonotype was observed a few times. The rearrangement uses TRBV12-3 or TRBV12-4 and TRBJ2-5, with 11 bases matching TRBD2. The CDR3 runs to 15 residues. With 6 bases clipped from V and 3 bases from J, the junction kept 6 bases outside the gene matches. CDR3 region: CASRGPTSGEETQYF. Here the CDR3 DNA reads TGTGCCAGCAGGGGCCCGACTAGCGGGGAAGAGACCCAGTACTTC.

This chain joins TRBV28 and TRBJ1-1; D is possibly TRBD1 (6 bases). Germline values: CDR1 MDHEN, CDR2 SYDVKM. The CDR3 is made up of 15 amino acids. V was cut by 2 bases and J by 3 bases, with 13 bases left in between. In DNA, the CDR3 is TGTGCCAGCAGTTTAATCTTTGCAGGGGACACTGAAGCTTTCTTT. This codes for CASSLIFAGDTEAFF.

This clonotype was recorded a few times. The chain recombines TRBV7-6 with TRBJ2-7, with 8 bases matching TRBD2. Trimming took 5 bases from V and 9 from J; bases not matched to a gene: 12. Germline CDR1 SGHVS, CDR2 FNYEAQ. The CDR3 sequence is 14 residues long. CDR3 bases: TGTGCCAGCAGCCATTCTAGCGGGCGGGTTGTGCAGTACTTC. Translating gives CASSHSSGRVVQYF.

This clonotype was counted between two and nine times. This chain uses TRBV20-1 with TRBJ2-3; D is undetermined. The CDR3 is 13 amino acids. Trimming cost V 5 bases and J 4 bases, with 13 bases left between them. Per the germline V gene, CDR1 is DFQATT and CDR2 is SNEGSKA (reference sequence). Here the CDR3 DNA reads TGCAGTGCTCTCTTTGGTCTCGCAGATACGCAGTATTTT. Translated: CSALFGLADTQYF.

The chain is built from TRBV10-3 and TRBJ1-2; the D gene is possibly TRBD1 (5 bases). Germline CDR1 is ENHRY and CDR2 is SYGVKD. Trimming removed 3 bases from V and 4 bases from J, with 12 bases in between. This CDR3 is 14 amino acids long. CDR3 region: CAISDKGLGYGYTF. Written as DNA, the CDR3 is TGTGCCATCAGTGATAAGGGGTTGGGCTATGGCTACACCTTC.

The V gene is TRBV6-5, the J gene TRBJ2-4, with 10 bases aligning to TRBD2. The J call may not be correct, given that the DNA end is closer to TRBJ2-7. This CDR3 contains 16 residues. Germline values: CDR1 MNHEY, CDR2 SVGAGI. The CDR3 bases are TGTGCCAGCAGGGACCATCTAGCGGGGGCCTCCTACGAGCAGTACTTC. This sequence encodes CASRDHLAGASYEQYF.

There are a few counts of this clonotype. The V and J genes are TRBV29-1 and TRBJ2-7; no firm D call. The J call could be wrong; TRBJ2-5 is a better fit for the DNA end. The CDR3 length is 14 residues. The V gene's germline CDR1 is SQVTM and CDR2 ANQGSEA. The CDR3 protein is CSVDGSPMLETQYF. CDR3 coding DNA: TGCAGCGTTGATGGCTCGCCCATGTTGGAGACCCAGTACTTC.

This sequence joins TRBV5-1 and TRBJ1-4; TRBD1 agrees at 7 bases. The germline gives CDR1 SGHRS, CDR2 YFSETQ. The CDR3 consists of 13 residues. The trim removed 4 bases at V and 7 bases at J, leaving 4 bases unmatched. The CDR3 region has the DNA TGCGCCAGCAGCCTGGACAGGAGTGAAAAACTGTTTTTT. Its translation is CASSLDRSEKLFF.

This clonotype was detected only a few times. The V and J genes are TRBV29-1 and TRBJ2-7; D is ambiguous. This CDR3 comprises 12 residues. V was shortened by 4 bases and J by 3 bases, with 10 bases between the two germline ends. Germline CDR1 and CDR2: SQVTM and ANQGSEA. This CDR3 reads CSVGADFYEQYF. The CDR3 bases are TGCAGCGTTGGAGCAGACTTCTACGAGCAGTACTTC.

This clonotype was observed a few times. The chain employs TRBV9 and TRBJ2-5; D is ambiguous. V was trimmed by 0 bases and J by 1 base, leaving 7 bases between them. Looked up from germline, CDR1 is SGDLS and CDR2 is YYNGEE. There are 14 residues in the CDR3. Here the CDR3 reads CASSVDGSQETQYF. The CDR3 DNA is TGTGCCAGCAGCGTAGACGGCAGCCAAGAGACCCAGTACTTC.

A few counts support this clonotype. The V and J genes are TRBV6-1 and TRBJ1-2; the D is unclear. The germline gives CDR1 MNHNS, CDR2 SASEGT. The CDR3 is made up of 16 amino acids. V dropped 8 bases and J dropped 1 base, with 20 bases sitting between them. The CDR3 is CASGKLQQTDNYGYTF. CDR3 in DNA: TGTGCCAGCGGAAAGCTCCAACAGACTGATAACTATGGCTACACCTTC.

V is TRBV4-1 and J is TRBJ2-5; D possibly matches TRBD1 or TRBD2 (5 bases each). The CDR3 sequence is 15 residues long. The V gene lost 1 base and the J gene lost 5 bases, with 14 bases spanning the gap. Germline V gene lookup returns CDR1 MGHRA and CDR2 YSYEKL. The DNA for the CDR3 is TGCGCCAGCAGCCAAGTCGGGACCGGCGACGAGACCCAGTACTTC. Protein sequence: CASSQVGTGDETQYF.

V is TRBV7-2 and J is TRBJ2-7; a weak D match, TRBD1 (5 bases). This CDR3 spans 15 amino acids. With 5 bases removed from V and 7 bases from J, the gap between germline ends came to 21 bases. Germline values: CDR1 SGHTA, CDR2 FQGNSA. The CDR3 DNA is TGTGCCAGCAGCATAGACAGTCCGGCCTTTTATGAGCAGTACTTC. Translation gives CASSIDSPAFYEQYF.

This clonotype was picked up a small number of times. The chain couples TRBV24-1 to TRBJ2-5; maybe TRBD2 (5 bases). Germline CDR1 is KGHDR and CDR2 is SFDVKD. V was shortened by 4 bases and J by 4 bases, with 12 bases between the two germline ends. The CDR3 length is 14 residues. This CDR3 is CATSESPGRETQYF. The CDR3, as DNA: TGTGCCACCAGTGAGTCTCCGGGGAGAGAGACCCAGTACTTC.

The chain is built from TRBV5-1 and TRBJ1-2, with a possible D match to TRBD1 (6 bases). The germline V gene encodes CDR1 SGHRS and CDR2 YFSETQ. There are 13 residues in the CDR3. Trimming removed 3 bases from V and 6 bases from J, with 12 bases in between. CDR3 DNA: TGCGCCAGCAGCTCATCCCAGGGGCATGGCTACACCTTC. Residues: CASSSSQGHGYTF. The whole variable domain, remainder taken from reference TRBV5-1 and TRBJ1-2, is KAGVTQTPRYLIKTRGQQVTLSCSPISGHRSVSWYQQTPGQGLQFLFEYFSETQRNKGNFPGRFSGRQFSNSRSEMNVSTLELGDSALYLCASSSSQGHGYTFGSGTRLTVV.

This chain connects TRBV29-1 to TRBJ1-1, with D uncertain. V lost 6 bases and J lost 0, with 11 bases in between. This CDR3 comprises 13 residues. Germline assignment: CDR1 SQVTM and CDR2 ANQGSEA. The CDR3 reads CSVARPMNTEAFF. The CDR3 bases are TGCAGCGTGGCTCGCCCCATGAACACTGAAGCTTTCTTT.

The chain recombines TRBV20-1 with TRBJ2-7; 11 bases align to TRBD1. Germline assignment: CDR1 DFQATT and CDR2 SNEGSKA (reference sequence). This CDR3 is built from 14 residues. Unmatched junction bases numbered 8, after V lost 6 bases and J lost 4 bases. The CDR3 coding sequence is TGCAGTGCCGGCCGGGACAGGGGGTTTTACGAGCAGTACTTC. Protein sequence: CSAGRDRGFYEQYF.

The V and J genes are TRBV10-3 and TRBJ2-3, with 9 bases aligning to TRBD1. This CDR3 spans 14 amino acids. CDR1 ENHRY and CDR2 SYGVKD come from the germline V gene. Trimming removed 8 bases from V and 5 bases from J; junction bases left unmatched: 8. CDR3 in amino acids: CAIDEGQGGDTQYF. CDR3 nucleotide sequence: TGTGCCATCGACGAGGGACAGGGAGGAGATACGCAGTATTTT.